Listed below are T cell receptor beta chains from one sample, sequenced in a study of blood T cell repertoires in COVID-19. Clones were sequenced by immunoSEQ multiplex PCR, and TCRdb holds only the in-frame ones, with some missing. The top ten clones hold 20% to 25% of a sample with roughly 190,000 clones, around 90% of them seen once. The sequenced sample was peripheral blood. These receptor sequences come from a man between 60 and 70 years old with active or convalescent COVID-19. Each CDR3 is given with its conserved first and last residue. Clone sizes are given selectively: once, few, many, or a class where the clone is expanded.

v_gene	j_gene	abundance	CDR3aa
TRBV3-1/TRBV3-2	TRBJ2-7	-	CASSPGGAHYEQYF
TRBV27	TRBJ2-2	few	CASRLDHNTGELFF
TRBV6-6	TRBJ1-6	-	CASSYAPGQGNSPLHF
TRBV19	TRBJ2-7	-	CASSRRGSSYEQYF
TRBV19	TRBJ2-5	-	CASSTDREETQYF
TRBV7-9	TRBJ1-2	-	CASSPQGYGYTF
TRBV5-1	TRBJ1-1	-	CASSLAGRAGAEAFF
TRBV5-5	TRBJ1-1	-	CASTNVGRGGTEAFF
TRBV4-1	TRBJ2-7	-	CASSPTGTANEQYF
TRBV4-1	TRBJ2-5	-	CASSQEWASGGAYQETQYF
TRBV19	TRBJ2-2	once	CASSIGTGPNGELFF
TRBV5-1	TRBJ1-2	-	CASSQSQGVRGYTF
TRBV7-9	TRBJ1-5	-	CASSSTGKPQHF
TRBV5-1	TRBJ1-5	-	CASSFRSGGNQPQHF
TRBV6-6	TRBJ1-6	-	CASSYGQFYNSPLHF
TRBV6-5	TRBJ2-7	-	CASSYRDRGAYEQYF
TRBV5-4	TRBJ2-7	-	CASSLRDAEQYF
TRBV5-1	TRBJ1-1	once	CASTLGQNTEAFF
TRBV30	TRBJ2-6	few	CAWSRSSSGANVLTF
TRBV12-5	TRBJ1-1	-	CASGFTGTVSIEAFF
TRBV5-1	TRBJ1-4	-	CASSGKGGEGEKLFF
TRBV7-9	TRBJ2-1	-	CASTAGVSSEQFF
TRBV5-1	TRBJ2-7	-	CASSPGTSRSSYEQYF
TRBV5-6	TRBJ2-1	-	CASSLEAGEQFF
TRBV12-5	TRBJ1-6	-	CASGDRGDSPLHF
TRBV5-5	TRBJ2-7	-	CASSLSGTLSYEQYF
TRBV4-1	TRBJ2-5	many	CASSQDSRGRWETQYF
TRBV4-1	TRBJ1-5	-	CASSQDGGFGNQPQHF